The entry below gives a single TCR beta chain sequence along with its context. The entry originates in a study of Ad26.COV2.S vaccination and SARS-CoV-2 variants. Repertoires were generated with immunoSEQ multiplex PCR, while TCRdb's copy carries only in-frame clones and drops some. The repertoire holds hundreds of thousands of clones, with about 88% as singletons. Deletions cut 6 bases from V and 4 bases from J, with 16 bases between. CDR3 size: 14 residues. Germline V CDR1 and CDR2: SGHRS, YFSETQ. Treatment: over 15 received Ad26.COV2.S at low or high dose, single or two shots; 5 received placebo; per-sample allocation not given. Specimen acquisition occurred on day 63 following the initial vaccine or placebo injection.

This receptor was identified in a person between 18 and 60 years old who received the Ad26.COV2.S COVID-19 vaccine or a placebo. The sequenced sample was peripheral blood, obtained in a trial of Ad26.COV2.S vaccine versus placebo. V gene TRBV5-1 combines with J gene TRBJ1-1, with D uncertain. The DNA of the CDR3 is TGCGCCAGCACCCCTTCCGATCTGGGCACTGAAGCTTTCTTT. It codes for CASTPSDLGTEAFF.